Below are 23 T cell receptor beta chains sequenced from a single sample in a study of blood T cell repertoires in COVID-19. The protocol was immunoSEQ multiplex PCR, while the TCRdb copy is restricted to in-frame clones and leaves out a portion. The sample yields 200,000 to 250,000 clones, roughly 85% seen once. Sequencing used peripheral blood. The origin of the receptors is an older woman with COVID-19, enrolled during active disease.

The V call is TRBV18, the J call TRBJ2-1; possible D gene TRBD2, 6 bases. Germline CDR1 and CDR2: KGHSH and LQKENI. Trimming took 6 bases from V and 3 from J, leaving 9 bases between them. CDR3 length: 13 amino acids. The CDR3 loop is CASSRGLYNEQFF. For the CDR3, the DNA is TGTGCCAGCTCTCGGGGACTCTACAATGAGCAGTTCTTC.

This clone was found once. This sequence joins TRBV4-2 and TRBJ1-1, with TRBD1 as a possible D gene (6 bases). Trimming left V 1 base short and J 11 bases short, with 11 bases between. The CDR3 spans 12 residues. Germline V gene lookup returns CDR1 LGHNA and CDR2 YNFKEQ. CDR3 protein: CASSQGTGRAFF. The CDR3 DNA is TGTGCCAGCAGCCAAGGCACAGGGCGGGCTTTCTTT.

The rearrangement links TRBV7-2 to TRBJ1-2, with D unresolved. V was pared by 4 bases and J by 5 bases, with 20 bases between. CDR3 length: 16 residues. Germline CDR1 SGHTA, CDR2 FQGNSA. CDR3: CASSSTGLVGGYGYTF. In DNA, the CDR3 is TGTGCCAGCAGCTCGACGGGTCTCGTGGGTGGGTATGGCTACACCTTC. The variable domain in full, completed from reference TRBV7-2 and TRBJ1-2, reads GAGVSQSPSNKVTEKGKDVELRCDPISGHTALYWYRQSLGQGLEFLIYFQGNSAPDKSGLPSDRFSAERTGGSVSTLTIQRTQQEDSAVYLCASSSTGLVGGYGYTFGSGTRLTVV.

This clone was counted a few times. The V and J genes are TRBV4-3 and TRBJ1-2, with D uncertain. V lost 0 bases and J lost 0, with 8 bases in between. CDR1 is LGHNA and CDR2 is YSLEER in the germline V gene. This CDR3 region has 15 residues. The chain's CDR3 is CASSQDVTTNYGYTF. The CDR3 DNA follows: TGCGCCAGCAGCCAAGATGTCACTACTAACTATGGCTACACCTTC.

This chain uses TRBV7-3 with TRBJ2-2; 7 nucleotides align to TRBD2. Germline V lookup: CDR1 SGHTA, CDR2 FQGTGA. Trimming took 5 bases from V and 5 from J; bases not matched to a gene: 8. CDR3 length: 15 residues. The CDR3 region has the DNA TGTGCCAGCAGCGCCTTAGCGGGCGGAACCGGGGAGCTGTTTTTT. Its translation is CASSALAGGTGELFF.

V is TRBV29-1 and J is TRBJ1-1, with D hard to call. Between the trimmed V and J ends, which lost 4 bases and 1 base, there was a span of 10 bases. CDR3 length equals 13 residues. Germline V gene lookup returns CDR1 SQVTM and CDR2 ANQGSEA. The chain's CDR3 is CSVGQTQNTEAFF. For the CDR3, the DNA is TGCAGCGTTGGACAAACACAGAACACTGAAGCTTTCTTT. The variable domain in full, completed from reference TRBV29-1 and TRBJ1-1, reads SAVISQKPSRDICQRGTSLTIQCQVDSQVTMMFWYRQQPGQSLTLIATANQGSEATYESGFVIDKFPISRPNLTFSTLTVSNMSPEDSSIYLCSVGQTQNTEAFFGQGTRLTVV.

The J gene is TRBJ1-5, the V gene TRBV9, with a possible D match to TRBD1 (5 bases). Trimming removed 1 base at V and 5 bases at J, with 10 bases between. Germline V gene lookup returns CDR1 SGDLS and CDR2 YYNGEE. The CDR3 is 14 residues long. As DNA, the CDR3 is TGTGCCAGCAGCGTATCACAGGAGTATCAGCCCCAGCATTTT. Residues: CASSVSQEYQPQHF. The full variable domain, in which reference TRBV9 and TRBJ1-5 provide the parts outside the CDR3, is DSGVTQTPKHLITATGQRVTLRCSPRSGDLSVYWYQQSLDQGLQFLIQYYNGEERAKGNILERFSAQQFPDLHSELNLSSLELGDSALYFCASSVSQEYQPQHFGDGTRLSIL.

The DNA of the CDR3 is TGCAGCGTTGGACTAGCGGGAGGGATCAATGAGCAGTTCTTC. Amino acids: CSVGLAGGINEQFF. The rearrangement joins TRBV29-1 to TRBJ2-1; 14 positions match TRBD2. The CDR3 is made up of 14 amino acids. Germline CDR1 reads SQVTM; CDR2 reads ANQGSEA. V dropped 4 bases and J dropped 6; count of bases not matched to a gene: 2.

This clone was seen a handful of times. This chain joins TRBV15 and TRBJ1-5; TRBD1 might be the D (6 bases). Germline V gene data show CDR1 as LNHNV and CDR2 as YYDKDF (reference sequence). V was pared by 5 bases and J by 4 bases, with 15 bases between. The CDR3 is 15 residues long. CDR3 region: CATSHDADRNQPQHF. The CDR3 bases are TGTGCCACCAGCCATGACGCGGACAGAAATCAGCCCCAGCATTTT.

The CDR3 sequence: CASSLYSGRANEQYF. The CDR3, as DNA: TGTGCCAGCTCACTATATAGCGGGAGGGCCAACGAGCAGTACTTC. The chain recombines TRBV18 with TRBJ2-7; 11 bases agree with TRBD2. J lost 5 bases, V lost 4 bases, and 7 bases had no gene match. The germline CDR1 and CDR2 sequences are KGHSH and LQKENI. This CDR3 region has 15 residues.

This chain joins TRBV30 and TRBJ1-1, with a weak D call TRBD1 (6 bases). Germline lookup yields CDR1 GTSNPN and CDR2 SVGIG (reference sequence). V dropped 0 bases and J dropped 0 bases, with 17 bases sitting between them. The length of the CDR3 is 17 residues. Written as DNA, the CDR3 is TGTGCCTGGAGTGTTGGGGGCGGGAGGGCAGTGAACACTGAAGCTTTCTTT. It is translated as CAWSVGGGRAVNTEAFF. The variable domain in full, completed from reference TRBV30 and TRBJ1-1, reads SQTIHQWPATLVQPVGSPLSLECTVEGTSNPNLYWYRQAAGRGLQLLFYSVGIGQISSEVPQNLSASRPQDRQFILSSKKLLLSDSGFYLCAWSVGGGRAVNTEAFFGQGTRLTVV.

The chain combines TRBV27 with TRBJ2-7, with D perhaps matching TRBD1 (6 bases). CDR3 length equals 15 residues. Trimming left V 6 bases short and J 1 base short, with 16 bases between. Germline CDR1 MNHEY, CDR2 SMNVEV (reference sequence). The CDR3 coding sequence is TGTGCCAGCAGATACGGGACATTCGGTTCCTACGAGCAGTACTTC. Translated: CASRYGTFGSYEQYF.

The chain uses TRBV28 and TRBJ1-6; D not certain. This CDR3 region has 12 residues. V was pared by 3 bases and J by 8 bases, with 5 bases between. CDR1 and CDR2 from the germline V gene are MDHEN and SYDVKM. CDR3 sequence: CASSFRDSPLHF. CDR3 sequence (DNA): TGTGCCAGCAGTTTCCGGGATTCACCCCTCCACTTT.

The CDR3: CASSLYRQYQPQHF. The CDR3 DNA reads TGTGCCAGCAGCTTATATCGACAATATCAGCCCCAGCATTTT. The chain carries TRBV7-2 and TRBJ1-5; the D is unclear. Trimming stripped 2 bases from V and 5 bases from J, with 10 bases between. This CDR3 is built from 14 residues. CDR1 is SGHTA, CDR2 FQGNSA, per germline.

This clone was counted a few times. The genes are TRBV11-2 and TRBJ2-2, with 8 positions matching TRBD2. After removal of 3 bases from V and 0 bases from J, the junction contained 6 bases not matched to a gene. The CDR3 length is 17 residues. Germline V gene sequence: CDR1 SGHAT, CDR2 FQNNGV. The CDR3 bases are TGTGCCAGCAGCTTGGGGAGCGGGGGAGCGAACACCGGGGAGCTGTTTTTT. Translating gives CASSLGSGGANTGELFF.

The chain couples TRBV6-5 to TRBJ1-4; a weak D match, TRBD1 (6 bases). This CDR3 is 13 amino acids long. Germline V CDR1 and CDR2: MNHEY, SVGAGI. Trimming removed 6 bases at V and 10 bases at J, with 15 bases between. CDR3 loop: CASSQGRPVKLFF. The CDR3 coding sequence is TGTGCCAGCAGCCAGGGGCGCCCAGTAAAACTGTTTTTT.

The rearrangement uses TRBV19 and TRBJ2-1, with a possible D match to TRBD1 (5 bases). The CDR3 has 16 amino acids. Between the trimmed V and J ends, which lost 0 bases and 3 bases, there was a span of 12 bases. Germline V lookup: CDR1 LNHDA, CDR2 SQIVND (reference sequence). The CDR3 loop is CASSIDQGRGYNEQFF. Here the CDR3 DNA reads TGTGCCAGTAGTATAGATCAGGGTAGAGGCTACAATGAGCAGTTCTTC.

This clone appeared a few times. This sample also contains other DNA sequences that code for the same CDR3. The V call is TRBV20-1, the J call TRBJ2-7; 7 bases map to TRBD1. The V gene's germline CDR1 is DFQATT and CDR2 SNEGSKA (reference sequence). With 5 bases clipped from V and 3 bases from J, the junction kept 1 base outside the gene matches. The CDR3 extends over 11 amino acids. The CDR3 here is CSAWTGYEQYF. CDR3 sequence (DNA): TGCAGTGCTTGGACAGGCTACGAGCAGTACTTC.

V usage is TRBV9 and J usage is TRBJ2-7; a possible D gene is TRBD2 (6 bases). The germline V gene has CDR1 SGDLS and CDR2 YYNGEE. CDR3 size: 14 residues. V was trimmed by 0 bases and J by 1 base, leaving 8 bases between them. The DNA for the CDR3 is TGTGCCAGCAGCGTAGGGGGGGTATCCTACGAGCAGTACTTC. Its translation is CASSVGGVSYEQYF.

This clone was seen once. V and J are TRBV7-2 and TRBJ1-1; tentative D call: TRBD1 (6 bases). V lost 2 bases, J lost 1 base, and 11 bases lay in between. Per the germline V gene, CDR1 is SGHTA and CDR2 is FQGNSA. The CDR3 consists of 15 residues. The CDR3, as DNA: TGTGCCAGCAGCTTATGGGGGCCCGCGAACACTGAAGCTTTCTTT. Its protein product is CASSLWGPANTEAFF.

CDR3 sequence reads: CASSTKGGAHNQPQHF. In nucleotides, the CDR3 is TGTGCCAGTAGTACCAAGGGGGGGGCTCATAATCAGCCCCAGCATTTT. The chain combines TRBV19 with TRBJ1-5, with D possibly being TRBD1 (6 bases). The CDR3 covers 16 residues. V was shortened by 4 bases and J by 4 bases, with 17 bases between the two germline ends. Germline-derived CDR1 and CDR2 are LNHDA and SQIVND (reference sequence).

Worth noting for this clone: One end of the junction varies from germline; a read error may be responsible. The chain uses TRBV18 and TRBJ1-1, with D unclear. The germline CDR1 and CDR2 sequences are KGHSH and LQKENI. This CDR3 region has 13 residues. The CDR3 nucleotides read TGTGCCAGCTCACCTAGCGGCGGGGATCCGTCTCTCTTT. Translation: CASSPSGGDPSLF.

The chain has TRBV6-6 and TRBJ1-2; 7 nucleotides align to TRBD1. The CDR3 is 14 residues long. V was pared by 5 bases and J by 6 bases, with 9 bases of the junction left unmatched. Germline V gene data show CDR1 as MNHNY and CDR2 as SVGAGI (reference sequence). CDR3 sequence: CASSQGVGGDGYTF. The CDR3 DNA sequence: TGTGCCAGCAGTCAGGGGGTTGGGGGAGATGGCTACACCTTC.